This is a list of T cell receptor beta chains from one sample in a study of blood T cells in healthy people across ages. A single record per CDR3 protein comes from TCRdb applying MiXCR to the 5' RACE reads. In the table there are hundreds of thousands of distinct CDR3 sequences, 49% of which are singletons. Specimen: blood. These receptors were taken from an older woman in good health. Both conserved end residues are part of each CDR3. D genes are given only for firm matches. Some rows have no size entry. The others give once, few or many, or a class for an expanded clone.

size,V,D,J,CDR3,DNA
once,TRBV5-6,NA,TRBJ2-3,CASSLGTVDTQYF,TGTGCCAGCAGCTTGGGGACAGTGGATACGCAGTATTTT
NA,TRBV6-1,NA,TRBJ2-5,CASSAFGTHQETQYF,TGTGCCAGCAGTGCTTTCGGGACGCATCAAGAGACCCAGTACTTC
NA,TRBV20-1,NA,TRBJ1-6,CSAAEGSYNSPLHF,TGCAGTGCGGCGGAGGGCTCCTATAATTCACCCCTCCACTTT
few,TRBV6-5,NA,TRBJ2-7,CASSYGLGREQYF,TGTGCCAGCAGTTACGGATTGGGGCGCGAGCAGTACTTC
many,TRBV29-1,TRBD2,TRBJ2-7,CSASGRGDEQYF,TGCAGCGCTAGCGGGAGAGGGGACGAGCAGTACTTC
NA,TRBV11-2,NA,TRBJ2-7,CASSSLGRSRHEQYF,TGTGCCAGCAGCTCCCTGGGGAGAAGTCGTCACGAGCAGTACTTC
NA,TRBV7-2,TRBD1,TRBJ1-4,CASSPRGGRNEKLFF,TGTGCCAGCAGCCCCAGGGGGGGCCGTAACGAAAAACTGTTTTTT
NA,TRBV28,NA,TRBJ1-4,CASFHKKLFF,TGTGCCAGCTTCCACAAAAAACTGTTTTTT
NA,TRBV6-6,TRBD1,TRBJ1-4,CASTCFRDRANEKLFF,TGTGCCAGCACTTGTTTCCGAGACAGGGCTAATGAAAAACTGTTTTTT
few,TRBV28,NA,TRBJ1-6,CASSLSSGANVNSPLHF,TGTGCCAGCAGTTTAAGTTCGGGGGCAAATGTTAATTCACCCCTCCACTTT
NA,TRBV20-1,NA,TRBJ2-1,CSAERPKFNEQFF,TGCAGTGCTGAACGCCCTAAGTTCAATGAGCAGTTCTTC
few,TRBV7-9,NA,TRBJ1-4,CASSLFGQGPEKLFF,TGTGCCAGCAGCTTATTTGGGCAGGGGCCCGAAAAACTGTTTTTT
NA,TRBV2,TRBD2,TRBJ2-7,CATLRTSGQLGPSYEQYF,TGCGCCACCCTTAGGACTAGCGGCCAATTGGGACCCTCCTACGAGCAGTACTTC
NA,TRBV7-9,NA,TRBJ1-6,CASSLRQGVNSPLHF,TGTGCCAGCTCCCTAAGGCAGGGTGTCAATTCACCCCTCCACTTT
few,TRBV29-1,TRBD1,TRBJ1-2,CSVIGQGYGYTF,TGCAGCGTGATAGGACAGGGCTATGGCTACACCTTC
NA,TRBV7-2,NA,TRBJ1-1,CASSSERSRSDTEAFF,TGTGCCAGCAGCTCAGAAAGGAGCAGGTCGGACACTGAAGCTTTCTTT
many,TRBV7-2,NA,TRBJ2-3,CASSYSGDTQYF,TGTGCCAGCAGCTACTCTGGGGATACGCAGTATTTT
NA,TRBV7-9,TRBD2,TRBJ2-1,CASSLALAGVDEQFF,TGTGCCAGCAGCTTAGCACTAGCGGGAGTCGATGAGCAGTTCTTC
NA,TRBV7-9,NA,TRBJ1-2,CASSLGSPANYGYTF,TGTGCCAGCAGCTTAGGCTCGCCAGCGAACTATGGCTACACCTTC
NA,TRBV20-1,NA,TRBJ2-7,CSATPRGNEQYF,TGCAGTGCAACCCCTAGGGGGAACGAGCAGTACTTC
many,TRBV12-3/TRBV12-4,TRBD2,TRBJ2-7,CASSFGLAYEQYF,TGTGCCAGCAGTTTTGGACTAGCCTACGAGCAGTACTTC
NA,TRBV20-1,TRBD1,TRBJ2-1,CSARTPGQREQFF,TGCAGTGCTAGGACCCCGGGACAGCGTGAGCAGTTCTTC
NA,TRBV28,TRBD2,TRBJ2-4,CASSLGAGVREQYF,TGTGCCAGCAGTTTAGGGGCGGGAGTACGGGAGCAGTACTTC
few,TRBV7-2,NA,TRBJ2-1,CASSLGVGRLNEQFF,TGTGCCAGCAGCTTGGGGGTGGGCCGACTCAATGAGCAGTTCTTC
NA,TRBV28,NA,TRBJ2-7,CASSYQGGHNYEQYF,TGTGCCAGCAGTTACCAGGGAGGCCACAACTACGAGCAGTACTTC
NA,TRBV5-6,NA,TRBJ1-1,CASSYPGQNTEAFF,TGTGCCAGCAGCTACCCAGGCCAGAACACTGAAGCTTTCTTT
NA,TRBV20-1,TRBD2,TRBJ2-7,CSALKGLADRHHEQYF,TGCAGTGCTCTAAAGGGACTAGCGGACAGACACCACGAGCAGTACTTC
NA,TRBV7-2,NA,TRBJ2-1,CASSSRQGWGNEQFF,TGTGCCAGCAGCTCGAGGCAGGGGTGGGGCAATGAGCAGTTCTTC
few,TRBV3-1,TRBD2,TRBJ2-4,CASSQAPSSGRAKAKNIQYF,TGTGCCAGCAGCCAAGCCCCTTCTAGCGGGAGGGCCAAAGCCAAAAACATTCAGTACTTC
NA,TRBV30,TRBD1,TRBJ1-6,CAWSDQTGGGYSPLHF,TGTGCCTGGAGTGACCAGACAGGGGGAGGTTATTCACCCCTCCACTTT
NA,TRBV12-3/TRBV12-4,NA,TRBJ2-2,CASSFWGTGELFF,TGTGCCAGCAGTTTCTGGGGCACCGGGGAGCTGTTTTTT
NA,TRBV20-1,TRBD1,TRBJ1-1,CSAPEYRGRGENTEAFF,TGCAGTGCTCCGGAATACAGGGGGCGAGGGGAGAACACTGAAGCTTTCTTT
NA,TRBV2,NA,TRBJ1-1,CASTRDGINTEAFF,TGTGCCAGCACCCGGGACGGAATAAACACTGAAGCTTTCTTT
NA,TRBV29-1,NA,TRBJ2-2,CSVEATGELFF,TGCAGCGTTGAAGCCACCGGGGAGCTGTTTTTT
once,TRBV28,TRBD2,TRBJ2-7,CASSFRREASYEQYF,TGTGCCAGCAGTTTCCGACGGGAGGCATCCTACGAGCAGTACTTC
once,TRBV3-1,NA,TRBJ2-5,CASSQALIQETQYF,TGTGCCAGCAGCCAAGCCCTTATCCAAGAGACCCAGTACTTC
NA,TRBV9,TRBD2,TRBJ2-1,CASSVVSSSGSHNEQFF,TGTGCCAGCAGCGTAGTCTCCTCGAGCGGGAGCCACAATGAGCAGTTCTTC
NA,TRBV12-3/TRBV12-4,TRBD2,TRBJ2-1,CASRRSSGSYNEQFF,TGTGCCAGCAGGAGGAGTAGCGGGAGTTACAATGAGCAGTTCTTC
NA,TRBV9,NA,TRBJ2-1,CASSGAFGTVTNEQFF,TGTGCCAGCAGCGGAGCCTTCGGGACGGTGACCAATGAGCAGTTCTTC
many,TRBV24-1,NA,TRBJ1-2,CATSEQTGTLYGYTF,TGTGCCACCAGTGAGCAAACAGGGACGCTCTATGGCTACACCTTC
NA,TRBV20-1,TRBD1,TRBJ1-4,CSALQGWGEKLFF,TGCAGTGCTTTACAGGGGTGGGGTGAAAAACTGTTTTTT
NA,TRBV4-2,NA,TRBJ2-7,CASSQSFRSSYNEQYF,TGTGCCAGCAGCCAATCTTTCAGGAGCTCCTACAATGAGCAGTACTTC
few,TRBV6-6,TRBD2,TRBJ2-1,CASSKGLVIFNEQFF,TGTGCCAGCAGTAAGGGACTAGTTATTTTCAATGAGCAGTTCTTC
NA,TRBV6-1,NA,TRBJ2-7,CASSQRTGSYEQYF,TGTGCCAGCAGTCAAAGGACCGGTTCCTACGAGCAGTACTTC
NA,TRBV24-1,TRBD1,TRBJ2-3,CATSEPPGQGTDTQYF,TGTGCCACCAGTGAACCACCGGGACAGGGGACAGATACGCAGTATTTT
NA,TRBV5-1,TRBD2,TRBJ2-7,CASSILAGLEQYF,TGCGCCAGCAGCATACTAGCGGGCCTCGAGCAGTACTTC
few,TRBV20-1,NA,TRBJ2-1,CSASGRSDEQFF,TGCAGTGCTAGCGGGAGAAGCGATGAGCAGTTCTTC
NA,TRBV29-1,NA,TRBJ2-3,CSVDVLATDTRYF,TGCAGCGTTGACGTTCTAGCGACAGATACGCGGTATTTT
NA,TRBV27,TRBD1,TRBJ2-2,CASSRSLQGGTGELFF,TGTGCCAGCAGCCGAAGCTTACAGGGGGGCACCGGGGAGCTGTTTTTT
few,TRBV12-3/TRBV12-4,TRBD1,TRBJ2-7,CASRPMTGGHEQYF,TGTGCCAGCAGGCCCATGACAGGGGGCCACGAGCAGTACTTC
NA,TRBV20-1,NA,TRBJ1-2,CSASRGPSQTHGYTF,TGCAGTGCTTCCCGGGGCCCTAGTCAAACCCATGGCTACACCTTC
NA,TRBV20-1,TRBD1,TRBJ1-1,CSARGGGPSPEAFF,TGCAGTGCGAGAGGGGGCGGCCCCTCCCCTGAAGCTTTCTTT
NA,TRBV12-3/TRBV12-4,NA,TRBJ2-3,CASSPSSGGRADMQYF,TGTGCCAGCAGCCCATCAAGCGGAGGGAGAGCAGATATGCAGTATTTT
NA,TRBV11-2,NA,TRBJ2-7,CARSLLWGEQYF,TGTGCCCGCAGCTTATTATGGGGCGAGCAGTACTTC
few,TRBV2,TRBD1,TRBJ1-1,CASSLDRGAEAFF,TGTGCCAGCAGTCTCGACAGGGGGGCTGAAGCTTTCTTT